The rows below give T cell receptor beta chains drawn from one sample of a study of cytomegalovirus exposure and HLA in healthy donors. The method was immunoSEQ multiplex PCR; TCRdb's version includes in-frame clones alone and lacks a portion of them. The repertoire holds more than 200,000 clones, with more than 60% as singletons. The sequencing sample was made of PBMCs. The receptors derive from a man aged 40-55 years in good health and CMV-seronegative. The CDR3 runs from the conserved cysteine through the conserved F or W. Fields, in order: J gene, V gene, clone size, CDR3 protein. Part of the rows lack a size; the others show once, few, many or a class for expanded clones.

>TRBJ2-5|TRBV5-3|-
CARSRTSGRAYETQYF
>TRBJ2-6|TRBV28|-
CASCDRRVAYSGANVLTF
>TRBJ2-1|TRBV28|-
CASSDDRLYNEQFF
>TRBJ2-3|TRBV5-8|-
CASSLGLAATDTQYF
>TRBJ2-7|TRBV28|-
CASNRPPEQYF
>TRBJ1-2|TRBV7-8|-
CASSFWGQIRLYGYTF
>TRBJ1-2|TRBV9|-
CASSVVGDGYTF
>TRBJ1-1|TRBV29-1|few
CSVDGDPGQMNTEAFF
>TRBJ1-2|TRBV19|-
CATTTGRSGYTF
>TRBJ1-3|TRBV7-9|few
CASSLAEDTIYF
>TRBJ2-1|TRBV7-7|-
CASSLARQGPYNEQFF
>TRBJ2-4|TRBV5-6|-
CASSFDRGKNIQYF
>TRBJ2-3|TRBV9|-
CASSGTSGLSQDTQYF
>TRBJ2-1|TRBV5-6|-
CASSLEVGREGGNEQFF
>TRBJ2-3|TRBV25-1|-
CASSVTDYTDTQYF
>TRBJ2-5|TRBV6-1|-
CASSSGSETQYF
>TRBJ2-1|TRBV6-5|-
CASSYSAGLVDEQFF
>TRBJ1-3|TRBV6-5|-
CASRRTGVGNTIYF
>TRBJ2-5|TRBV5-6|-
CASSLEGETQYF
>TRBJ2-7|TRBV11-2|-
CASSFGGVAREQYF
>TRBJ2-1|TRBV7-2|-
CASSLSGNEQFF
>TRBJ2-1|TRBV5-1|-
CASRLAGPIYNEQFF
>TRBJ1-3|TRBV4-1|-
CASSQAGNTIYF
>TRBJ2-1|TRBV7-9|once
CASRLSALSSYNEQFF
>TRBJ2-2|TRBV2|-
CASSPLQGNTGELFF
>TRBJ2-7|TRBV7-2|-
CASIPGLAGGYEQYF
>TRBJ1-6|TRBV11-2|-
CASGYGISNSPLHF
>TRBJ2-7|TRBV15|-
CATSSRLWGGPYEQYF
>TRBJ2-7|TRBV25-1|-
CASSDLARLTNEQYF
>TRBJ1-5|TRBV19|once
CASSISWGVGQPQHF
>TRBJ1-5|TRBV7-9|-
CASSVGTGGQPQHF
>TRBJ2-5|TRBV7-8|few
CASSPREGPQETQYF
>TRBJ2-3|TRBV5-4|-
CASREVTTGPSTDTQYF
>TRBJ2-5|TRBV7-3|-
CASSSGLAGFGETQYF
>TRBJ1-2|TRBV11-2|once
CASSLGYRGTQAAGYTF
>TRBJ2-7|TRBV11-2|-
CASSSPAAGVNEQYF
>TRBJ2-7|TRBV7-2|-
CASSSGDRAYEQYF
>TRBJ1-2|TRBV4-2|few
CASSQGDSNYGYTF
>TRBJ1-2|TRBV6-1|-
CASSEFSQGYGYTF
>TRBJ1-4|TRBV6-1|-
CASSVSTATNEKLFF